These 18 T cell receptor beta chains came from one sample sequenced in a study of cytomegalovirus exposure and HLA in healthy donors. A multiplex PCR was run with 60 Vbeta primers and 13 Jbeta primers. This table comes from immunoSEQ multiplex PCR, and its TCRdb copy is limited to in-frame clones, with some not included. Its clone listing holds under 90,000 clones. The sequenced sample was PBMCs. These receptors all come from a female donor in good health and CMV-seropositive.

The genes are TRBV7-3 and TRBJ1-1; D call uncertain. Germline V lookup: CDR1 SGHTA, CDR2 FQGTGA. V was pared by 5 bases and J by 0 bases, with 7 bases between. The CDR3 length is 13 residues. The CDR3 sequence is CASSNTVNTEAFF. CDR3 nucleotides: TGTGCCAGCAGCAATACAGTGAACACTGAAGCTTTCTTT.

This chain uses TRBV25-1 with TRBJ2-1; 7 bases agree with TRBD2. This CDR3 comprises 16 residues. Germline assignment: CDR1 MGHDK and CDR2 SYGVNS. J lost 10 bases, V lost 7 bases, and 19 bases had no gene match. The CDR3 region has the DNA TGTGCCAGCATTTTTGGTGGCGGGGGAGGGGATGGGGAGCAGTTCTTC. It encodes CASIFGGGGGDGEQFF. The entire variable domain, with the rest obtained from reference TRBV25-1 and TRBJ2-1, is as follows: EADIYQTPRYLVIGTGKKITLECSQTMGHDKMYWYQQDPGMELHLIHYSYGVNSTEKGDLSSESTVSRIRTEHFPLTLESARPSHTSQYLCASIFGGGGGDGEQFFGPGTRLTVL.

The chain couples TRBV7-2 to TRBJ1-2; weak D call: TRBD1 (5 bases). Deletions cut 5 bases from V and 8 bases from J, with 30 bases between. CDR3 length equals 18 residues. Germline lookup yields CDR1 SGHTA and CDR2 FQGNSA. This CDR3 reads CASSGGGVERFSASGYTF. The CDR3, as DNA: TGTGCCAGCAGCGGCGGGGGAGTCGAAAGGTTCTCCGCGTCAGGCTACACCTTC.

The chain couples TRBV19 to TRBJ1-2; D not certain. Between the trimmed V and J ends, which lost 6 bases and 7 bases, there was a span of 15 bases. Germline V lookup: CDR1 LNHDA, CDR2 SQIVND (reference sequence). This CDR3 has 13 residues. The CDR3 coding sequence is TGTGCCAGTAGCCCCGGGAAAGGATTTGGCTACACCTTC. Translating it yields CASSPGKGFGYTF.

The V call is TRBV9, the J call TRBJ2-3; 13 bases match TRBD2. Looked up from germline, CDR1 is SGDLS and CDR2 is YYNGEE. The CDR3 has 16 amino acids. Trimming took 6 bases from V and 4 from J; bases not matched to a gene: 8. Here the CDR3 DNA reads TGTGCCAGCACCGTCACTAGCGGGGGGGCCGCAGATACGCAGTATTTT. Amino acid sequence: CASTVTSGGAADTQYF.

This rearrangement joins TRBV6-5 to TRBJ2-7; 9 bases are shared with TRBD1. Germline V gene lookup returns CDR1 MNHEY and CDR2 SVGAGI. The CDR3 is made up of 15 amino acids. The junction had 6 bases not matched to a gene; V was cut back by 6 bases and J by 0 bases. This CDR3 reads CASSPGTGPSYEQYF. The CDR3 bases are TGTGCCAGCAGCCCCGGGACAGGGCCCTCCTACGAGCAGTACTTC.

The chain has TRBV27 and TRBJ1-6; 7 bases are a match to TRBD1. Germline-derived CDR1 and CDR2 are MNHEY and SMNVEV (reference sequence). After removal of 8 bases from V and 5 bases from J, the junction contained 9 bases not matched to a gene. The CDR3 sequence is 15 residues long. CDR3 protein: CASALTGAHNSPLHF. The CDR3 bases are TGTGCCAGCGCCTTAACAGGGGCCCATAATTCACCCCTCCACTTT.

V usage is TRBV5-1 and J usage is TRBJ2-5; 12 nucleotides line up with TRBD1. CDR3 length: 15 residues. Germline values: CDR1 SGHRS, CDR2 YFSETQ. V lost 5 bases and J lost 4; bases outside the gene matches: 6. Here the CDR3 reads CASSGTGGARETQYF. The CDR3 DNA follows: TGCGCCAGCAGTGGGACAGGGGGCGCGAGAGAGACCCAGTACTTC.

The V and J genes are TRBV29-1 and TRBJ2-7; 11 bases are a match to TRBD1. V lost 6 bases to trimming and J lost 6 bases; unmatched junction nucleotides: 4. The CDR3 is made up of 12 amino acids. Germline CDR1 is SQVTM and CDR2 is ANQGSEA. The CDR3 DNA follows: TGCAGCGTCGGACAGGGGGCTCTCGAGCAGTACTTC. As protein: CSVGQGALEQYF.

This chain connects TRBV14 to TRBJ2-5, with 9 bases matching TRBD1. Germline V gives CDR1 SGHDN, CDR2 FVKESK. CDR3 length: 14 residues. With V trimmed by 3 bases and J by 5 bases, 4 bases remained unmatched. The CDR3 sequence: CASSQNRGQETQYF. CDR3 DNA: TGTGCCAGCAGCCAGAACAGGGGGCAGGAGACCCAGTACTTC.

The chain combines TRBV25-1 with TRBJ2-2; tentative D call: TRBD1 (5 bases). Germline loops: CDR1 MGHDK, CDR2 SYGVNS. CDR3 length: 17 residues. V lost 4 bases and J lost 5, with 20 bases in between. The CDR3 spells CASSGGQPTLDTGELFF. CDR3 nucleotides: TGTGCCAGCAGTGGAGGACAACCTACCCTCGATACCGGGGAGCTGTTTTTT.

The rearrangement uses TRBV4-3 and TRBJ1-3, with D unclear. V lost 1 base to trimming and J lost 4 bases, with 17 bases between them. Germline CDR1 reads LGHNA; CDR2 reads YSLEER. There are 17 residues in the CDR3. The chain's CDR3 is CASSQGWGSGSGNTIYF. CDR3 bases: TGCGCCAGCAGCCAAGGGTGGGGATCGGGGTCGGGAAACACCATATATTTT.

The chain employs TRBV28 and TRBJ2-1, with 10 nucleotides matching TRBD2. The CDR3 covers 17 residues. CDR1 is MDHEN and CDR2 is SYDVKM in the germline V gene. V was clipped by 1 base and J by 7 bases; unmatched bases: 10. CDR3 residues: CASSLLLAGSGINEQFF. The DNA of the CDR3 is TGTGCCAGCAGTTTATTACTAGCGGGAAGTGGAATAAATGAGCAGTTCTTC.

The DNA for the CDR3 is TGTGCCAGCAGCTTAGTTCCGAGGGTTCAATCAGAGACCCAGTACTTC. Translation: CASSLVPRVQSETQYF. The chain carries TRBV7-8 and TRBJ2-5; tentative D call: TRBD2 (5 bases). Deletions cut 1 base from V and 4 bases from J, with 16 bases between. The CDR3 covers 16 residues. Germline values: CDR1 SGHVS, CDR2 FQNEAQ. The full variable domain, with the rest looked up from reference TRBV7-8 and TRBJ2-5, is GAGVSQSPRYKVAKRGQDVALRCDPISGHVSLFWYQQALGQGPEFLTYFQNEAQLDKSGLPSDRFFAERPEGSVSTLKIQRTQQEDSAVYLCASSLVPRVQSETQYFGPGTRLLVL.

V gene TRBV30 combines with J gene TRBJ1-2; no definite D call. The CDR3 is 14 residues long. V was clipped by 7 bases and J by 0 bases, with 15 bases between them. Germline values: CDR1 GTSNPN, CDR2 SVGIG (reference sequence). The CDR3 bases are TGTGCCTCCCTGGCGTGGCGGACTAACTATGGCTACACCTTC. Its protein is CASLAWRTNYGYTF.

The rearrangement joins TRBV9 to TRBJ2-7; 10 bases line up with TRBD2. The germline V gene encodes CDR1 SGDLS and CDR2 YYNGEE. The CDR3 is 16 amino acids. J lost 0 bases, V lost 3 bases, and 6 bases had no gene match. CDR3 residues: CASSGGLAVSSYEQYF. CDR3 in DNA: TGTGCCAGCAGCGGAGGACTAGCGGTAAGCTCCTACGAGCAGTACTTC.

V is TRBV6-1 and J is TRBJ2-5; TRBD1 aligns across 8 bases. The CDR3 has 15 amino acids. V lost 6 bases, J lost 2 bases, and 8 bases stayed unmatched. Germline CDR1 MNHNS, CDR2 SASEGT. CDR3 protein: CASSLGQGGQETQYF. In DNA form, the CDR3 reads TGTGCCAGCAGCCTAGGACAGGGCGGGCAAGAGACCCAGTACTTC.

The rearrangement links TRBV19 to TRBJ2-2; 8 nucleotides match TRBD2. Germline-derived CDR1 and CDR2 are LNHDA and SQIVND (reference sequence). This CDR3 has 16 residues. V was clipped by 4 bases and J by 0 bases; unmatched bases: 4. The CDR3 reads CASSTPGLANTGELFF. In DNA, the CDR3 is TGTGCCAGTAGTACTCCGGGACTAGCGAACACCGGGGAGCTGTTTTTT.